This T cell receptor beta chain appears in the sequencing data of a study of blood T cell repertoires in COVID-19. TCRdb's copy holds only in-frame clones and misses some; the assay was immunoSEQ multiplex PCR. This table holds about 140,000 clones, about 80% found once. Losses at the gene ends were 6 bases for V and 2 bases for J; bases not matched to a gene: 3. The CDR3 sequence is 14 residues long. Germline-derived CDR1 and CDR2 are MNHEY and SVGAGI. The chain is built from TRBV6-5 and TRBJ1-2, with TRBD1 matching 10 bases. Material for sequencing was peripheral blood. This sequence was found in a man in his 70s who had recovered from COVID-19. The CDR3 nucleotides are TGTGCCAGCAGAGACAGGGGGCGCAACTATGGCTACACCTTC. This codes for CASRDRGRNYGYTF.